This is a list of T cell receptor beta chains from one sample in a study of control samples from healthy donors and cancer patients. Profiling relied on immunoSEQ multiplex PCR, and the TCRdb table lists in-frame clones only, not all of them. Of 400,000 to 450,000 clones listed, 75% to 95% were seen once; the top ten hold 6% to 7%. The sequencing sample was made of PBMCs. The receptors here all came from a man aged 40-49 years with head and neck cancer. The CDR3 runs from the conserved cysteine through the conserved F or W. Fields, in order: CDR3 protein, CDR3 DNA, J gene, V gene, D gene, clone size. The D gene is left open where the match is weak. Clone size is shown for a subset of rows, as once, few, many or a class of expanded clone.

CDR3aa: CATSRHTSGSYEQYF
CDR3nt: TGTGCCACCAGCAGGCATACTAGCGGCTCCTACGAGCAGTACTTC
j_gene: TRBJ2-7
v_gene: TRBV15
d_gene: TRBD2
abundance: NA

CDR3aa: CASSLRLGAGNEQFF
CDR3nt: TGCGCCAGCAGCTTGCGGCTAGGGGCCGGCAATGAGCAGTTCTTC
j_gene: TRBJ2-1
v_gene: TRBV5-1
d_gene: NA
abundance: once

CDR3aa: CASSLAETQYF
CDR3nt: TGTGCCAGCAGCTTGGCAGAGACCCAGTACTTC
j_gene: TRBJ2-5
v_gene: TRBV5-8
d_gene: NA
abundance: once

CDR3aa: CATWPDRQETQYF
CDR3nt: TGTGCCACCTGGCCGGACAGGCAAGAGACCCAGTACTTC
j_gene: TRBJ2-5
v_gene: TRBV2
d_gene: TRBD1
abundance: NA

CDR3aa: CASSLEGGRTDTQYF
CDR3nt: TGTGCCAGCAGCTTAGAGGGGGGGCGGACAGATACGCAGTATTTT
j_gene: TRBJ2-3
v_gene: TRBV7-2
d_gene: NA
abundance: NA

CDR3aa: CASSLGGANSYEQYF
CDR3nt: TGTGCCAGCAGCTTGGGAGGGGCGAACTCCTACGAGCAGTACTTC
j_gene: TRBJ2-7
v_gene: TRBV5-6
d_gene: NA
abundance: once

CDR3aa: CASRRDTNTGELFF
CDR3nt: TGTGCCAGCAGACGGGACACCAACACCGGGGAGCTGTTTTTT
j_gene: TRBJ2-2
v_gene: TRBV27
d_gene: NA
abundance: few

CDR3aa: CASSQGRNTEAFF
CDR3nt: TGTGCCAGCAGCCAGGGCAGGAACACTGAAGCTTTCTTT
j_gene: TRBJ1-1
v_gene: TRBV3-1/TRBV3-2
d_gene: NA
abundance: few

CDR3aa: CASSPRVLFSEKLFF
CDR3nt: TGTGCCAGCAGCCCTAGAGTACTATTCAGCGAAAAACTGTTTTTT
j_gene: TRBJ1-4
v_gene: TRBV27
d_gene: NA
abundance: NA

CDR3aa: CASSKTLVNTEAFF
CDR3nt: TGTGCCAGTAGTAAAACGTTAGTGAACACTGAAGCTTTCTTT
j_gene: TRBJ1-1
v_gene: TRBV19
d_gene: NA
abundance: NA

CDR3aa: CASSLTGLNTEAFF
CDR3nt: TGCGCCAGCAGCTTGACAGGATTGAACACTGAAGCTTTCTTT
j_gene: TRBJ1-1
v_gene: TRBV5-1
d_gene: NA
abundance: NA

CDR3aa: CASSSEPTGGVEKLFF
CDR3nt: TGTGCCAGCAGCTCCGAACCTACAGGGGGAGTCGAAAAACTGTTTTTT
j_gene: TRBJ1-4
v_gene: TRBV13
d_gene: TRBD1
abundance: NA

CDR3aa: CASSITGVYEQYF
CDR3nt: TGTGCCAGTAGTATAACTGGGGTCTACGAGCAGTACTTC
j_gene: TRBJ2-7
v_gene: TRBV19
d_gene: NA
abundance: NA

CDR3aa: CASSSPGGGRPYYEQYF
CDR3nt: TGTGCCAGCAGCTCCCCAGGGGGGGGGCGCCCCTACTACGAGCAGTACTTC
j_gene: TRBJ2-7
v_gene: TRBV11-3
d_gene: NA
abundance: NA

CDR3aa: CASSQPLGGSSGANVLTF
CDR3nt: TGTGCCAGCAGCCAACCACTAGGGGGAAGCTCTGGGGCCAACGTCCTGACTTTC
j_gene: TRBJ2-6
v_gene: TRBV3-1/TRBV3-2
d_gene: NA
abundance: NA

CDR3aa: CATSADGGSGNTIYF
CDR3nt: TGTGCCACCAGCGCCGACGGAGGCTCTGGAAACACCATATATTTT
j_gene: TRBJ1-3
v_gene: TRBV15
d_gene: NA
abundance: NA

CDR3aa: CAWTGGDKNYEQYF
CDR3nt: TGTGCCTGGACAGGCGGGGACAAAAACTACGAGCAGTACTTC
j_gene: TRBJ2-7
v_gene: TRBV30
d_gene: NA
abundance: NA

CDR3aa: CASSLANGRGMNTEAFF
CDR3nt: TGCGCCAGCAGCTTGGCCAATGGGAGAGGGATGAACACTGAAGCTTTCTTT
j_gene: TRBJ1-1
v_gene: TRBV5-1
d_gene: NA
abundance: NA

CDR3aa: CASSLPGGSGANVLTF
CDR3nt: TGTGCCAGCAGCTTGCCAGGGGGCTCTGGGGCCAACGTCCTGACTTTC
j_gene: TRBJ2-6
v_gene: TRBV5-4
d_gene: TRBD1
abundance: NA

CDR3aa: CATSLNRVHEQYF
CDR3nt: TGTGCCACCAGTCTGAACAGGGTCCACGAGCAGTACTTC
j_gene: TRBJ2-7
v_gene: TRBV24-1
d_gene: NA
abundance: NA

CDR3aa: CAISEGTSGGNTDTQYF
CDR3nt: TGTGCCATCAGTGAAGGGACTAGCGGGGGGAACACAGATACGCAGTATTTT
j_gene: TRBJ2-3
v_gene: TRBV10-3
d_gene: TRBD2
abundance: once

CDR3aa: CASSMYGYRNTEAFF
CDR3nt: TGTGCCAGTAGTATGTACGGATATAGGAACACTGAAGCTTTCTTT
j_gene: TRBJ1-1
v_gene: TRBV19
d_gene: NA
abundance: NA

CDR3aa: CASSFGTVDNEQFF
CDR3nt: TGTGCCAGCAGCTTCGGGACAGTAGACAATGAGCAGTTCTTC
j_gene: TRBJ2-1
v_gene: TRBV11-3
d_gene: TRBD1
abundance: NA

CDR3aa: CATKGGLVELFF
CDR3nt: TGTGCCACCAAGGGGGGGCTTGTGGAGCTGTTTTTT
j_gene: TRBJ2-2
v_gene: TRBV12-3/TRBV12-4
d_gene: NA
abundance: NA

CDR3aa: CASSFRISTGVGQQYF
CDR3nt: TGTGCCAGCAGTTTCCGCATCTCGACAGGGGTGGGCCAGCAGTACTTC
j_gene: TRBJ2-7
v_gene: TRBV28
d_gene: TRBD1
abundance: NA

CDR3aa: CASSPFEAGAGDTQYF
CDR3nt: TGTGCCAGCAGCCCGTTTGAGGCGGGAGCGGGGGATACGCAGTATTTT
j_gene: TRBJ2-3
v_gene: TRBV7-9
d_gene: TRBD2
abundance: NA

CDR3aa: CASSQRGQEETQYF
CDR3nt: TGCGCCAGCAGCCAACGAGGACAGGAAGAGACCCAGTACTTC
j_gene: TRBJ2-5
v_gene: TRBV4-1
d_gene: TRBD1
abundance: NA

CDR3aa: CASSEGGRAYEQYF
CDR3nt: TGTGCCAGCAGCGAGGGAGGCAGAGCCTACGAGCAGTACTTC
j_gene: TRBJ2-7
v_gene: TRBV9
d_gene: NA
abundance: NA

CDR3aa: CASSQDGFYGYTF
CDR3nt: TGCGCCAGCAGCCAAGATGGGTTCTATGGCTACACCTTC
j_gene: TRBJ1-2
v_gene: TRBV4-3
d_gene: NA
abundance: NA

CDR3aa: CASSFVPGMSSGNTIYF
CDR3nt: TGTGCCAGCAGCTTTGTCCCGGGGATGAGCTCTGGAAACACCATATATTTT
j_gene: TRBJ1-3
v_gene: TRBV7-2
d_gene: NA
abundance: NA

CDR3aa: CAIGTAGNTIYF
CDR3nt: TGTGCCATCGGGACAGCTGGAAACACCATATATTTT
j_gene: TRBJ1-3
v_gene: TRBV10-3
d_gene: TRBD1
abundance: NA

CDR3aa: CASNGQKSTDTQYF
CDR3nt: TGCGCCAGCAACGGACAGAAAAGCACAGATACGCAGTATTTT
j_gene: TRBJ2-3
v_gene: TRBV5-1
d_gene: NA
abundance: NA

CDR3aa: CASSRGSTNEKLFF
CDR3nt: TGTGCCAGCAGCAGGGGATCAACTAATGAAAAACTGTTTTTT
j_gene: TRBJ1-4
v_gene: TRBV27
d_gene: NA
abundance: NA

CDR3aa: CASSFGQPGGLAKNIQYF
CDR3nt: TGTGCCAGCAGTTTTGGACAGCCGGGGGGACTAGCCAAAAACATTCAGTACTTC
j_gene: TRBJ2-4
v_gene: TRBV7-2
d_gene: NA
abundance: NA

CDR3aa: CASSLRGLAGGTGELFF
CDR3nt: TGTGCCAGCAGCTTAAGGGGGCTAGCGGGAGGAACCGGGGAGCTGTTTTTT
j_gene: TRBJ2-2
v_gene: TRBV7-3
d_gene: TRBD2
abundance: once

CDR3aa: CASSLAVAEPYNEQFF
CDR3nt: TGTGCCAGCAGCTTGGCGGTAGCGGAGCCCTACAATGAGCAGTTCTTC
j_gene: TRBJ2-1
v_gene: TRBV5-5
d_gene: NA
abundance: NA

CDR3aa: CASSLAGELWNEQFF
CDR3nt: TGTGCCAGCAGTTTAGCGGGAGAACTATGGAATGAGCAGTTCTTC
j_gene: TRBJ2-1
v_gene: TRBV27
d_gene: TRBD2
abundance: NA

CDR3aa: CASSQEGERERRNEQFF
CDR3nt: TGCGCCAGCAGCCAAGAAGGTGAGCGGGAAAGGCGCAATGAGCAGTTCTTC
j_gene: TRBJ2-1
v_gene: TRBV4-1
d_gene: TRBD2
abundance: NA

CDR3aa: CASRRAGGPEQFF
CDR3nt: TGTGCCAGCAGGCGGGCGGGAGGGCCTGAGCAGTTCTTC
j_gene: TRBJ2-1
v_gene: TRBV6-5
d_gene: TRBD2
abundance: NA

CDR3aa: CASSRGGQGSYEQYF
CDR3nt: TGCGCCAGCAGCCGGGGCGGGCAGGGTTCCTACGAGCAGTACTTC
j_gene: TRBJ2-7
v_gene: TRBV4-3
d_gene: NA
abundance: NA

CDR3aa: CASSPRTGGTYEQYF
CDR3nt: TGTGCCAGCAGCCCCAGGACAGGGGGAACCTACGAGCAGTACTTC
j_gene: TRBJ2-7
v_gene: TRBV11-3
d_gene: TRBD1
abundance: NA